This is a list of T cell receptor beta chains from one sample in a study of read filtering for tumor transcriptome and immune sequencing. TCRdb re-derived calls from the reads in MiXCR, one entry per CDR3 protein. The table has 130,000 or so distinct CDR3 sequences, roughly an eighth seen once. The sample consisted of a population of CD138-negative cells sorted from bone marrow. The receptor source for this set is a donor at least 40 years old with multiple myeloma. Both conserved end residues are part of each CDR3. A D gene is named only where the DNA matches it firmly. Expanded clones are given a class, and other clones once, few, many or no size at all.

TRBV7-9	TRBD2	many	TRBJ2-3	TGTGCCAGCAGCTTTAGCCTAGCGGGAGCGCAAGATACGCAGTATTTT	CASSFSLAGAQDTQYF
TRBV7-9	TRBD2	many	TRBJ2-1	TGTGCCAGCAGCTTTGCGGGAGCCTACAATGAGCAGTTCTTC	CASSFAGAYNEQFF
TRBV12-3/TRBV12-4	TRBD1	many	TRBJ2-6	TGTGCCAGCAGACGAACCGGGACAGGCGTCTCTGGGGCCAACGTCCTGACTTTC	CASRRTGTGVSGANVLTF
TRBV25-1	.	many	TRBJ2-1	TGTGCCAGCAACCGACCAGGGGATGAGCAGTTCTTC	CASNRPGDEQFF
TRBV19	.	many	TRBJ2-1	TGCGCCAGCAGCATAGAAGCCTACAATGAGCAGTTCTTC	CASSIEAYNEQFF
TRBV20-1	TRBD2	many	TRBJ2-7	TGCAGTGCTAGAGGGCTAGCGGACTACGAGCAGTACTTC	CSARGLADYEQYF
TRBV12-3/TRBV12-4	.	many	TRBJ1-5	TGTGCCAGCAGTTTAGGGCTTCTGGGCAATCAGCCCCAGCATTTT	CASSLGLLGNQPQHF
TRBV9	TRBD2	many	TRBJ2-3	TGTGCCAGCAGCGTAGAAGGTAGCGGGAGAGGTGATACGCAGTATTTT	CASSVEGSGRGDTQYF
TRBV20-1	.	many	TRBJ2-1	TGCAGTGCTAATGAACAGGGTCAACACAATGAGCAGTTCTTC	CSANEQGQHNEQFF
TRBV10-3	TRBD2	many	TRBJ2-1	TGTGCCATCAGTGATGAGCGGGAGGGGAACAATGAGCAGTTCTTC	CAISDEREGNNEQFF
TRBV10-3	.	.	TRBJ2-1	TGTGCCACCAGTGGCGGGCCTTCACCCCCCTACAATGAGCAGTTCTTC	CATSGGPSPPYNEQFF
TRBV6-2/TRBV6-3	TRBD1	.	TRBJ1-3	TGTGCCAGCAGATTGAGGGACAGCGGATTCTCTGGAAACACCATATATTTT	CASRLRDSGFSGNTIYF
TRBV14	.	many	TRBJ1-1	TGTGCCAGCAGCCAAGTTGGGGGGCCTGAAGCTTTCTTT	CASSQVGGPEAFF
TRBV2	.	many	TRBJ2-2	TGTGCCAGCAGTACCCGCGGGGCGAACACCGGGGAGCTGTTTTTT	CASSTRGANTGELFF
TRBV20-1	.	many	TRBJ2-3	TGCAGTGCTACCTCCGAGCCGTTGGATACGCAGTATTTT	CSATSEPLDTQYF
TRBV15	TRBD2	many	TRBJ2-6	TGTGCCACCAGCAGAGCTAGCGGGAGGTCGAGTGGGGCCAACGTCCTGACTTTC	CATSRASGRSSGANVLTF
TRBV29-1	TRBD1	few	TRBJ1-1	TGCAGCGTTGCTGGGACAGTCAACACTGAAGCTTTCTTT	CSVAGTVNTEAFF
TRBV6-6	.	many	TRBJ2-7	TGTGCCAGCAGTTCCCCCAGGTCCTACGAGCAGTACTTC	CASSSPRSYEQYF
TRBV29-1	TRBD2	many	TRBJ2-3	TGCAGCCCACGACTAGCGGGAGTGGGTGGTACGCAGTATTTT	CSPRLAGVGGTQYF
TRBV9	.	.	TRBJ2-7	TGTGCCAGCAGCGTAGGGGGGGGCCCCTCCTACGAGCGGTACTTC	CASSVGGGPSYERYF
TRBV7-7	.	many	TRBJ2-2	TGTGCCAGCAGCTTGCCAGGGGCGGGCACCGGGGAGCTGTTTTTT	CASSLPGAGTGELFF
TRBV25-1	.	.	TRBJ1-1	TGTGCCAGCAGTGTAACTTCCGGGACGGCGGTTGTTAGAGCTTTCTTT	CASSVTSGTAVVRAFF
TRBV6-6	.	many	TRBJ2-3	TGTGCCAGCGGTTTAAAGACAGATACGCAGTATTTT	CASGLKTDTQYF
TRBV7-9	.	few	TRBJ1-1	TGTGCCAGCAGGGTAACAGCGAACACTGAAGCTTTCTTT	CASRVTANTEAFF
TRBV20-1	TRBD2	many	TRBJ2-5	TGCAGTGCTAGAGATAGCGGGAGGGCCGTGGAGACCCAGTACTTC	CSARDSGRAVETQYF
TRBV5-1	.	many	TRBJ1-1	TGCGCCAGCAGCTTGGTGGGAGAAAACGGTGAAGCTTTCTTT	CASSLVGENGEAFF
TRBV21-1	.	many	TRBJ2-1	TGTGCCAGCAGCACGAAACAGGGGAAAAGCCTTTACAATGAGCAGTTCTTC	CASSTKQGKSLYNEQFF
TRBV4-2	.	many	TRBJ2-7	TGTGCCAGCAGCCAACAGGAGGGAGGAGGTGTCCCCTACGAGCAGTACTTC	CASSQQEGGGVPYEQYF
TRBV12-3/TRBV12-4	.	few	TRBJ1-1	TGTGCCAGCAGTCCCTCGGGGACGATTGAAGCTTTCTTT	CASSPSGTIEAFF
TRBV11-3	.	many	TRBJ2-2	TGTGCCAGCAGCAATCCCAATGACTGGACGAACACCGGGGAGCTGTTTTTT	CASSNPNDWTNTGELFF
TRBV7-3	.	many	TRBJ1-1	TGTGCCAGCAGCCGGACGACCGCTCTGAGGAACACTGAAGCTTTCTTT	CASSRTTALRNTEAFF
TRBV7-3	.	many	TRBJ1-1	TGTGCCAGCAGCAAAGAGGGCACGGGCACTGAAGCTTTCTTT	CASSKEGTGTEAFF
TRBV5-6	TRBD1	many	TRBJ1-1	TGTGCCAGCAGCCTCGACAGGGGGCGCGTGAACACTGAAGCTTTCTTT	CASSLDRGRVNTEAFF
TRBV10-3	.	few	TRBJ2-3	TGTGCCACCCGTCCGGGACCGCCGGCCACAGATACGCAGTATTTT	CATRPGPPATDTQYF
TRBV20-1	.	many	TRBJ1-1	TGCAGTGGCAGGGCAGCTTTTAGCACTGAAGCTTTCTTT	CSGRAAFSTEAFF
TRBV11-2	.	few	TRBJ2-7	TGTGCCAGCAGCAGACAGGACGAGCAGTACTTC	CASSRQDEQYF
TRBV18	.	many	TRBJ2-3	TGTGCCAGCTCACCGGCTAACTTTTACACAGATACGCAGTATTTT	CASSPANFYTDTQYF
TRBV29-1	.	few	TRBJ1-3	TGCAGCGTTGGGACTTCTGGAAACACCACATATTTT	CSVGTSGNTTYF
TRBV20-1	.	many	TRBJ1-2	TGCAGTGCTAGAAGCGGGAGACGAATTAACTATGGCTACACCTTC	CSARSGRRINYGYTF
TRBV20-1	.	many	TRBJ1-4	TGCAGTGCTCCGGCCCCCCCCGGGAATGAAAAACTGTTTTTT	CSAPAPPGNEKLFF
TRBV7-9	.	many	TRBJ2-1	TGTGCCAGCAGTAGGGTAGACAATGAGCAGTTCTTC	CASSRVDNEQFF